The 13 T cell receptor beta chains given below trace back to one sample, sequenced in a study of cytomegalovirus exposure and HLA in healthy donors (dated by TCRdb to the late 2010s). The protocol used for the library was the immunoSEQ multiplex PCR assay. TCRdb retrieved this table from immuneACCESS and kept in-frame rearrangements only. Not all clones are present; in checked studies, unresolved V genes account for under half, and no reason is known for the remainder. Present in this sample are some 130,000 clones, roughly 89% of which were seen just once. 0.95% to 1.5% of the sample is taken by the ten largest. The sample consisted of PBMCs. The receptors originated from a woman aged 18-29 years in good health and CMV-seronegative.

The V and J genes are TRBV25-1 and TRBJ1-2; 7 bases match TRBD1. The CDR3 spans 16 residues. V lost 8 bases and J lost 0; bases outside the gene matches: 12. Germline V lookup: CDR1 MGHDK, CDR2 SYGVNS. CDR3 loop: CASLRGTEVTNYGYTF. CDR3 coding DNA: TGTGCCAGCTTACGCGGGACAGAAGTTACTAACTATGGCTACACCTTC.

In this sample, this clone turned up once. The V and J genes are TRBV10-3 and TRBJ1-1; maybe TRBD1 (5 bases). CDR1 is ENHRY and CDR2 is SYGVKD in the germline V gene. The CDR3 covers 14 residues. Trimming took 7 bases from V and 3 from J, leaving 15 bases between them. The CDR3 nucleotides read TGTGCCATCACCCAAACTTGGGGCGACACTGAAGCTTTCTTT. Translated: CAITQTWGDTEAFF.

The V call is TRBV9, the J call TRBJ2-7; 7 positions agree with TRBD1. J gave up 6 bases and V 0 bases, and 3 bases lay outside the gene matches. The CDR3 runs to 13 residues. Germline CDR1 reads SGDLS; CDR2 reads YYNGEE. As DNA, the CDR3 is TGTGCCAGCAGCGTAGCTCCAGGGGGCGAGCAGTACTTC. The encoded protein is CASSVAPGGEQYF.

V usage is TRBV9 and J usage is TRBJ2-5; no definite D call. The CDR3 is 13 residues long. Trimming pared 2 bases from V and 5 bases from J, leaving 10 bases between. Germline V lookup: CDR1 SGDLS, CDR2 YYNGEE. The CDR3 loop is CASSVAARETQYF. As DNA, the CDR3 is TGTGCCAGCAGCGTGGCGGCTCGGGAGACCCAGTACTTC.

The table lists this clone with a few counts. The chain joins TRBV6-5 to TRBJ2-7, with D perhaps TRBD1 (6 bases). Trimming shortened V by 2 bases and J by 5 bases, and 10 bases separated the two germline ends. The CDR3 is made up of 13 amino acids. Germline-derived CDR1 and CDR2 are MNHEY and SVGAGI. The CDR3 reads CASSYDRTNEQYF. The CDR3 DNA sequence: TGTGCCAGCAGTTACGACAGGACGAACGAGCAGTACTTC.

CDR3 sequence: CASSQGANTEAFF. The CDR3 coding sequence is TGTGCCAGCTCACAGGGAGCCAACACTGAAGCTTTCTTT. This chain uses TRBV18 with TRBJ1-1; D remains unclear. The CDR3 is 13 amino acids. Trimming removed 4 bases at V and 2 bases at J, with 8 bases between. The germline V gene encodes CDR1 KGHSH and CDR2 LQKENI.

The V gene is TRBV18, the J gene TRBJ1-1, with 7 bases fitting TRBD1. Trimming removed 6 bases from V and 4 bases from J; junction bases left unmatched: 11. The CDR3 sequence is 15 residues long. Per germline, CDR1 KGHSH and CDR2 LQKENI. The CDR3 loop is CASSPSTQGGTEAFF. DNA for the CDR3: TGTGCCAGCTCCCCTTCCACCCAGGGGGGCACTGAAGCTTTCTTT.

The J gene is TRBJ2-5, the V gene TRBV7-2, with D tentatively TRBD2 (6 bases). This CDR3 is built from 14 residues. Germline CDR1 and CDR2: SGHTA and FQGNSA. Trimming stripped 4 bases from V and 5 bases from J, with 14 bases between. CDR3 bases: TGTGCCAGCAGCTCCCGTGGAGGGTGGGAGACCCAGTACTTC. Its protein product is CASSSRGGWETQYF.

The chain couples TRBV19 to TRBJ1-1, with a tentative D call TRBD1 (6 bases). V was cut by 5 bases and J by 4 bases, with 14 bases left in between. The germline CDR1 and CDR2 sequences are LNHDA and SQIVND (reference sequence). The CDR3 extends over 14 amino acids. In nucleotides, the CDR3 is TGTGCCAGTAGTCCACAGGGCCAAAGCACTGAAGCTTTCTTT. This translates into CASSPQGQSTEAFF.

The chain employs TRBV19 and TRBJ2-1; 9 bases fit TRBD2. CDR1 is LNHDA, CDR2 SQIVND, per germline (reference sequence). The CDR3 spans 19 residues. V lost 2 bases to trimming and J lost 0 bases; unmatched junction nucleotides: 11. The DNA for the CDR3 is TGTGCCAGTAGTATAAGAGCGGGGGGATCCACCTACTCCTACAATGAGCAGTTCTTC. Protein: CASSIRAGGSTYSYNEQFF.

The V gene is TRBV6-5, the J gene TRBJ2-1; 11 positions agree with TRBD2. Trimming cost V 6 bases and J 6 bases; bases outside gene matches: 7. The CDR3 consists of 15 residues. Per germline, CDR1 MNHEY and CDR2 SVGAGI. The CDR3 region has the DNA TGTGCCAGCAGGGTAGCGGGGGGGCCTTCCAATGAGCAGTTCTTC. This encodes CASRVAGGPSNEQFF.

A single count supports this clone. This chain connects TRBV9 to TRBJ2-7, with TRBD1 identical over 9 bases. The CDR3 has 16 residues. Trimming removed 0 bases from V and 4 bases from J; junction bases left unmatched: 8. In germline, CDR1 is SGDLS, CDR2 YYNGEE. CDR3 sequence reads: CASSVGGQGHRYEQYF. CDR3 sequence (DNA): TGTGCCAGCAGCGTAGGGGGACAGGGCCACCGGTACGAGCAGTACTTC.

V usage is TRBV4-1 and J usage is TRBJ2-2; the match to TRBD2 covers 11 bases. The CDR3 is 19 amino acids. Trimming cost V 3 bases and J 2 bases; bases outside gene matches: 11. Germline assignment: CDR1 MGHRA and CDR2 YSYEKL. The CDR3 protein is CASSHPLAGAATNTGELFF. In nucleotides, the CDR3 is TGCGCCAGCAGCCATCCACTAGCGGGGGCCGCAACCAACACCGGGGAGCTGTTTTTT.